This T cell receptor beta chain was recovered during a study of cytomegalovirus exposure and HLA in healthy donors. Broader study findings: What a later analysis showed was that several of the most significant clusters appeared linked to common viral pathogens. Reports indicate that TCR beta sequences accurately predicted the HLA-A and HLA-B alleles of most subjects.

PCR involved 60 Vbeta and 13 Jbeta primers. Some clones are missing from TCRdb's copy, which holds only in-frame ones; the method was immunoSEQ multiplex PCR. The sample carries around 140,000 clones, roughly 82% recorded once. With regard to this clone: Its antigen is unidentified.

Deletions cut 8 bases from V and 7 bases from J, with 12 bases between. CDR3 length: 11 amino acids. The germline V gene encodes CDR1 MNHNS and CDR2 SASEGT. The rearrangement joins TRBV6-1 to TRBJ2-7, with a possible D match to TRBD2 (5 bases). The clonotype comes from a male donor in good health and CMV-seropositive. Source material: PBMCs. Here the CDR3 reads CASSPRGEQYF. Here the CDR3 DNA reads TGTGCCAGCTCCCCCCGCGGGGAGCAGTACTTC.